The clone carrying this TCR beta chain was seen a single time. What it recognizes is unknown. This entry comes from a study of T cell responses to AZD1222 COVID-19 vaccine. Study observations and caveats: Spike was spanned by vaccine-associated CD4 TCRs, with dominance at 160-218 and 743-854. Possibly, clonal diversity was underestimated; donors were largely white British and included more females. Two AZD1222 doses significantly raised spike-specific TCR breadth and depth over controls.

Pooling covered second doses at about 4 or about 12 weeks. Repertoires were generated with immunoSEQ multiplex PCR, while TCRdb's copy carries only in-frame clones and drops some. This table has tens of thousands of clones, around 83% appearing once. This sequence was found in an adult who received the AZD1222 COVID-19 vaccine. The material sequenced was peripheral blood, taken 28 days after the second AZD1222 dose.

The CDR3 loop reads CAWKRGTGYTF. CDR3 DNA sequence: TGTGCCTGGAAACGGGGGACCGGCTACACCTTC. The rearrangement joins TRBV30 to TRBJ1-2; D is possibly TRBD1 (5 bases). The germline V and J ends were trimmed by 4 bases and 8 bases, with 11 bases remaining between them. This CDR3 comprises 11 residues. CDR1 is GTSNPN and CDR2 is SVGIG in the germline V gene (reference sequence).